This TCR beta chain was observed in a study of blood T cell repertoires in COVID-19. Study in general: PBMCs, B-cell-depleted T cells, or T cells provided the cDNA or gDNA that made up the material.

The repertoire was sequenced with immunoSEQ multiplex PCR; TCRdb's copy has only in-frame clones and lacks some. The sample shows over 250,000 clones, under 90% of them seen only once. The sequenced material came from PBMCs or T cells enriched from blood (not recorded which). The sequence was obtained from a man aged 30 to 39 with acute COVID-19.

The CDR3 bases are TGTGCCAGCAGCTTAGCCGGGACTAAAAACCCCTACGAGCAGTACGTC. This sequence encodes CASSLAGTKNPYEQYV. The chain uses TRBV7-2 and TRBJ2-7; 7 bases match TRBD2. V was pared by 0 bases and J by 2 bases, with 7 bases of the junction left unmatched. This CDR3 region has 16 residues. In germline, CDR1 is SGHTA, CDR2 FQGNSA.